The subject of this entry is one T cell receptor beta chain. This sample stems from a study of blood T cell repertoires in COVID-19. Method: immunoSEQ multiplex PCR; TCRdb's copy keeps in-frame clones and lacks some. The sample carries about 190,000 clones, approximately 84% recorded once. Germline lookup yields CDR1 LGHNA and CDR2 YNFKEQ. This CDR3 has 13 residues. Trimming left V 1 base short and J 6 bases short, with 9 bases between. This chain uses TRBV4-2 with TRBJ1-2; D is unclear. The receptor comes from a woman between 65 and 79 years old with active or convalescent COVID-19. Sequences were obtained from peripheral blood. The CDR3 DNA is TGTGCCAGCAGCCAAGCCCAGGAAGATGGCTACACCTTC. This codes for CASSQAQEDGYTF.